Following are 22 T cell receptor beta chains from one sample sequenced in a study of radiotherapy plus CTLA-4 blockade in lung cancer. Clones were sequenced by immunoSEQ multiplex PCR, and TCRdb holds only the in-frame ones, with some missing. The sample contains about 73,000 clones, about nine tenths of which appear only once. Specimen: peripheral blood, collected from a patient treated with radiotherapy plus ipilimumab. Receptors originate from a human donor with non-small cell lung cancer that progressed on radiotherapy plus ipilimumab.

The CDR3 loop reads CASSLWIDSNQPQHF. The CDR3 DNA reads as TGTGCCAGCAGCTTATGGATTGATAGCAATCAGCCCCAGCATTTT. This chain uses TRBV5-6 with TRBJ1-5; D remains unclear. V was clipped by 2 bases and J by 0 bases, with 9 bases between them. This CDR3 is 15 amino acids long. Germline loops: CDR1 SGHDT, CDR2 YYEEEE.

V usage is TRBV18 and J usage is TRBJ2-1; tentatively, D is TRBD2 (5 bases). Trimming removed 2 bases at V and 7 bases at J, with 24 bases between. This CDR3 comprises 18 residues. CDR1 KGHSH and CDR2 LQKENI come from the germline V gene. Here the CDR3 reads CASSPNSRFSAMGNEQFF. CDR3 DNA: TGTGCCAGCTCACCAAACAGTCGGTTTAGCGCTATGGGGAATGAGCAGTTCTTC.

This clone is a singleton in its sample. V is TRBV28 and J is TRBJ2-3; D gene unclear. V lost 3 bases to trimming and J lost 1 base, with 5 bases between them. Per germline, CDR1 MDHEN and CDR2 SYDVKM. This CDR3 has 13 amino acids. CDR3 region: CASSFPGTDTQYF. The CDR3 nucleotides read TGTGCCAGCAGTTTCCCAGGCACAGATACGCAGTATTTT.

The table lists this clone with a count of one. This chain uses TRBV6-1 with TRBJ1-1, with D unclear. CDR1 and CDR2 (germline): MNHNS, SASEGT. The CDR3 has 16 residues. V dropped 0 bases and J dropped 4 bases, with 15 bases sitting between them. As DNA, the CDR3 is TGTGCCAGCAGTGAAGCGAGCCCGCGTCTGGGCACTGAAGCTTTCTTT. Protein sequence: CASSEASPRLGTEAFF.

The rearrangement uses TRBV6-1 and TRBJ1-3, with D unclear. V was cut by 2 bases and J by 0 bases, with 5 bases left in between. The CDR3 sequence is 14 residues long. Looked up from germline, CDR1 is MNHNS and CDR2 is SASEGT. The CDR3 sequence is CASSEPISGNTIYF. CDR3 bases: TGTGCCAGCAGTGAACCCATCTCTGGAAACACCATATATTTT.

This clone was observed a handful of times. The gene calls are TRBV19 and TRBJ1-2; 8 positions agree with TRBD1. Germline V lookup: CDR1 LNHDA, CDR2 SQIVND (reference sequence). This CDR3 contains 14 residues. V was clipped by 4 bases and J by 1 base; unmatched bases: 2. The chain's CDR3 is CASSKGQDNYGYTF. CDR3 in DNA: TGTGCCAGTAGTAAGGGACAGGATAACTATGGCTACACCTTC.

The rearrangement links TRBV25-1 to TRBJ2-2, with 8 bases identical to TRBD1. The CDR3 length is 15 residues. After removal of 6 bases from V and 4 bases from J, the junction contained 7 bases not matched to a gene. Germline lookup yields CDR1 MGHDK and CDR2 SYGVNS. The CDR3 loop is CASSPGQEATGELFF. The CDR3 coding sequence is TGTGCCAGCAGCCCGGGACAGGAGGCCACCGGGGAGCTGTTTTTT. Together with reference TRBV25-1 and TRBJ2-2, the CDR3 gives the full variable domain: EADIYQTPRYLVIGTGKKITLECSQTMGHDKMYWYQQDPGMELHLIHYSYGVNSTEKGDLSSESTVSRIRTEHFPLTLESARPSHTSQYLCASSPGQEATGELFFGEGSRLTVL.

The chain employs TRBV19 and TRBJ2-7, with D tentatively TRBD1 (6 bases). This CDR3 is built from 14 residues. CDR1 is LNHDA and CDR2 is SQIVND in the germline V gene (reference sequence). Trimming removed 4 bases at V and 4 bases at J, with 14 bases between. For the CDR3, the DNA is TGTGCCAGTAGTACCGGCAGGGGATTTTACGAGCAGTACTTC. Translation gives CASSTGRGFYEQYF.

The chain has TRBV9 and TRBJ1-3; TRBD1 agrees at 12 bases. The ends lost 4 bases at V and 4 bases at J; junction bases unmatched: 9. The CDR3 extends over 17 amino acids. CDR1 SGDLS and CDR2 YYNGEE come from the germline V gene. CDR3 in amino acids: CASSIKGQGAPGNTIYF. Here the CDR3 DNA reads TGTGCCAGCAGCATTAAGGGACAGGGGGCGCCCGGAAACACCATATATTTT. Together with reference TRBV9 and TRBJ1-3, the CDR3 gives the full variable domain: DSGVTQTPKHLITATGQRVTLRCSPRSGDLSVYWYQQSLDQGLQFLIQYYNGEERAKGNILERFSAQQFPDLHSELNLSSLELGDSALYFCASSIKGQGAPGNTIYFGEGSWLTVV.

V is TRBV5-1 and J is TRBJ2-1; TRBD2 matches at 8 bases. V lost 3 bases to trimming and J lost 7 bases; unmatched junction nucleotides: 12. Germline lookup yields CDR1 SGHRS and CDR2 YFSETQ. The CDR3 contains 16 residues. CDR3 sequence reads: CASSSIKRELGNEQFF. In nucleotides, the CDR3 is TGCGCCAGCAGCTCTATTAAGCGGGAGCTCGGGAATGAGCAGTTCTTC.

The chain links TRBV5-1 to TRBJ1-1; a weak D match, TRBD1 (5 bases). Between the trimmed V and J ends, which lost 4 bases and 0 bases, there was a span of 22 bases. From germline, CDR1 is SGHRS and CDR2 YFSETQ. The CDR3 is made up of 18 amino acids. DNA of the CDR3: TGCGCCAGCAGCCGGGGGGAGGGCGCTTCAATTATGAACACTGAAGCTTTCTTT. Protein product: CASSRGEGASIMNTEAFF.

The count of this clone is one. The chain links TRBV5-1 to TRBJ2-4, with 9 positions matching TRBD1. Looked up from germline, CDR1 is SGHRS and CDR2 is YFSETQ. After removal of 0 bases from V and 3 bases from J, the junction contained 7 bases not matched to a gene. This CDR3 has 17 amino acids. In DNA form, the CDR3 reads TGCGCCAGCAGCTTGGGATGGACAGGGGATGGCAAAAACATTCAGTACTTC. This translates into CASSLGWTGDGKNIQYF.

The chain recombines TRBV6-5 with TRBJ2-7; possibly TRBD1 for D (5 bases). The CDR3 is 14 amino acids. Germline CDR1 reads MNHEY; CDR2 reads SVGAGI. The V and J ends lost 4 bases and 3 bases respectively, with 13 bases between them. The CDR3 DNA sequence: TGTGCCAGCAGTTTGGGCAGGGTTGGCTACGAGCAGTACTTC. Amino acids: CASSLGRVGYEQYF.

V and J are TRBV7-9 and TRBJ2-5; 8 bases agree with TRBD1. This CDR3 comprises 13 residues. Trimming at V came to 1 base and at J to 5 bases, leaving 0 bases not matched to a gene. Per germline, CDR1 SEHNR and CDR2 FQNEAQ (reference sequence). CDR3 sequence reads: CASSLDRGETQYF. CDR3 nucleotides: TGTGCCAGCAGCTTAGACAGGGGGGAGACCCAGTACTTC.

The chain links TRBV19 to TRBJ1-4; D is undetermined. The length of the CDR3 is 12 residues. Germline lookup yields CDR1 LNHDA and CDR2 SQIVND (reference sequence). The CDR3 nucleotides read TGTGCAAGTGGGAGGGTCCACGAAAAACTGTTTTTT. Translating it yields CASGRVHEKLFF.

This rearrangement joins TRBV9 to TRBJ2-1; tentative D call: TRBD1 (6 bases). Trimming took off 0 bases at V and 1 base at J, with 17 bases between the two ends. The CDR3 has 18 residues. CDR1 SGDLS and CDR2 YYNGEE come from the germline V gene. The CDR3 region is CASSVATGLAHSYNEQFF. The CDR3 DNA reads TGTGCCAGCAGCGTAGCTACAGGGCTAGCTCATTCCTACAATGAGCAGTTCTTC.

The V call is TRBV7-9, the J call TRBJ1-4; 7 bases align to TRBD1. V shed 5 bases, J shed 10 bases, and the junction held 10 bases outside the gene matches. Per the germline V gene, CDR1 is SEHNR and CDR2 is FQNEAQ (reference sequence). The CDR3 runs to 14 residues. CDR3 residues: CASSRGEGAGKLFF. The CDR3 region has the DNA TGTGCCAGCAGCCGTGGAGAGGGGGCTGGAAAACTGTTTTTT. The full variable domain, its missing parts supplied by reference TRBV7-9 and TRBJ1-4, is DTGVSQNPRHKITKRGQNVTFRCDPISEHNRLYWYRQTLGQGPEFLTYFQNEAQLEKSRLLSDRFSAERPKGSFSTLEIQRTEQGDSAMYLCASSRGEGAGKLFFGSGTQLSVL.

CDR3 sequence (DNA): TGTGCCAGCAGGGTTATGGGTTCACCCCTCCACTTT. This encodes CASRVMGSPLHF. The chain links TRBV5-4 to TRBJ1-6, with D hard to call. The CDR3 spans 12 residues. CDR1 and CDR2 (germline): SGHNT, YYREEE (reference sequence). V dropped 5 bases and J dropped 9 bases, with 9 bases sitting between them.

J is TRBJ2-2 and V is TRBV28, with 12 positions matching TRBD2. Germline lookup yields CDR1 MDHEN and CDR2 SYDVKM. The CDR3 covers 15 residues. The V segment lost 6 bases and the J segment 6 bases; nucleotides outside the gene matches: 5. Written as DNA, the CDR3 is TGTGCCAGCAGATCGGGACTAGCGGGTGCCGGGGAGCTGTTTTTT. Its translation is CASRSGLAGAGELFF.

CDR3 sequence (DNA): TGTGCCTGGAGAGGTGACAGGGGCACCGGGGAGCTGTTTTTT. It codes for CAWRGDRGTGELFF. The chain combines TRBV30 with TRBJ2-2, with TRBD1 matching 8 bases. Germline CDR1 GTSNPN, CDR2 SVGIG (reference sequence). The CDR3 is 14 residues long. J lost 4 bases, V lost 3 bases, and 4 bases had no gene match.

The genes are TRBV11-2 and TRBJ2-1; maybe TRBD2 (6 bases). This CDR3 is 12 amino acids long. Trimming cost V 1 base and J 14 bases, with 12 bases left between them. Germline V gene data show CDR1 as SGHAT and CDR2 as FQNNGV. The chain's CDR3 is CASSLAGGVEFF. The CDR3 region has the DNA TGTGCCAGCAGCTTAGCCGGGGGAGTCGAGTTCTTC.

The rearrangement joins TRBV27 to TRBJ2-5; 8 bases line up with TRBD1. The CDR3 loop spans 15 amino acids. CDR1 is MNHEY and CDR2 is SMNVEV in the germline V gene (reference sequence). The trim removed 5 bases at V and 11 bases at J, leaving 16 bases unmatched. DNA of the CDR3: TGTGCCAGCAGTCGTATCGGGACAGGTCCTGGGGAGCAGTACTTC. It translates to CASSRIGTGPGEQYF.